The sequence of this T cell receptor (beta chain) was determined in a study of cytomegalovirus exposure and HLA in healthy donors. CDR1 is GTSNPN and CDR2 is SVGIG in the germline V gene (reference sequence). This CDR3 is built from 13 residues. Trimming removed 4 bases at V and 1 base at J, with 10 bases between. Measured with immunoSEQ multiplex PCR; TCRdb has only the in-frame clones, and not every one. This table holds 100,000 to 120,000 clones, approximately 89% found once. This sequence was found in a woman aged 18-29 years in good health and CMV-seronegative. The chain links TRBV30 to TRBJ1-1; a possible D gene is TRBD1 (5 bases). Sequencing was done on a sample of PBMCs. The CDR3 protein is CAWTGLANTEAFF. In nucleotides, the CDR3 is TGTGCCTGGACAGGGTTGGCGAACACTGAAGCTTTCTTT.